These 32 T cell receptor beta chains originate from one sample sequenced in a study of a mutant IDH1 vaccine in newly diagnosed glioma. Method: immunoSEQ multiplex PCR; TCRdb's copy keeps in-frame clones and lacks some. In the table there are around 15,000 clones, 80% to 90% of which are singletons. This sample's time point: baseline, week 1 (first vaccination visit). Treatment: pre-vaccination baseline after standard-of-care therapy. The sample consisted of PBMCs, taken from a glioma patient treated with radiotherapy, temozolomide or both. The receptor source for this set is a woman in her forties with glioma. Some clones in this sample may be carry-over from other donors' samples.

The chain uses TRBV18 and TRBJ2-1; D possibly uses TRBD1 or TRBD2 (6 bases each). Looked up from germline, CDR1 is KGHSH and CDR2 is LQKENI. This CDR3 comprises 15 residues. Trimming pared 1 base from V and 7 bases from J, leaving 14 bases between. For the CDR3, the DNA is TGTGCCAGCTCACCACGTTCGGGGGCGGGGAATGAGCAGTTCTTC. Its translation: CASSPRSGAGNEQFF.

The chain employs TRBV5-3 and TRBJ2-7; 9 bases align to TRBD2. TRBV5-3 is reported as an ORF; its role is uncertain. The J segment lost 2 bases and the V segment lost 4 bases, leaving 7 bases of the junction unmatched. CDR3 size: 15 residues. The CDR3 sequence: CARSPTTSGTYEQYF. CDR3 DNA: TGTGCCAGAAGCCCCACGACTAGCGGAACCTACGAGCAGTACTTC.

The gene calls are TRBV7-8 and TRBJ2-2; D is unresolved. There are 13 residues in the CDR3. Per germline, CDR1 SGHVS and CDR2 FQNEAQ. The V end was cut by 2 bases, the J end by 7 bases, with 8 bases between. This chain's CDR3 is CASSLSVGGELFF. The CDR3 DNA reads TGTGCCAGCAGCTTATCTGTTGGCGGGGAGCTGTTTTTT. Filled out from reference TRBV7-8 and TRBJ2-2, the complete variable domain reads GAGVSQSPRYKVAKRGQDVALRCDPISGHVSLFWYQQALGQGPEFLTYFQNEAQLDKSGLPSDRFFAERPEGSVSTLKIQRTQQEDSAVYLCASSLSVGGELFFGEGSRLTVL.

V and J are TRBV28 and TRBJ1-2; D unresolved. Trimming removed 4 bases from V and 4 bases from J, with 16 bases in between. The CDR3 is 15 residues long. The germline gives CDR1 MDHEN, CDR2 SYDVKM. The CDR3 bases are TGTGCCAGCAGTTCGCCCCCTGATTACCCCTATGGCTACACCTTC. Protein: CASSSPPDYPYGYTF.

V gene TRBV6-1 combines with J gene TRBJ1-4, with D uncertain. V lost 10 bases to trimming and J lost 8 bases, with 17 bases between them. Germline loops: CDR1 MNHNS, CDR2 SASEGT. The CDR3 is made up of 13 amino acids. The CDR3 protein is CATRRAHGEKLFF. The DNA of the CDR3 is TGTGCCACCCGGCGGGCTCACGGGGAAAAACTGTTTTTT.

The sample holds one count of this clone. The V and J genes are TRBV5-6 and TRBJ2-3, with D hard to call. Germline-derived CDR1 and CDR2 are SGHDT and YYEEEE. Trimming removed 4 bases at V and 1 base at J, with 7 bases between. This CDR3 spans 13 amino acids. The CDR3 reads CASSLPGTDTQYF. The CDR3, as DNA: TGTGCCAGCAGCCTTCCTGGCACAGATACGCAGTATTTT.

The J gene is TRBJ2-5, the V gene TRBV7-8; D gene uncertain. The CDR3 sequence is 14 residues long. V dropped 4 bases and J dropped 5 bases, with 14 bases sitting between them. Germline CDR1 SGHVS, CDR2 FQNEAQ. CDR3 sequence (DNA): TGTGCCAGCAGCTATTTGGCAATGAGCGAGACCCAGTACTTC. Translating it yields CASSYLAMSETQYF.

The chain combines TRBV5-1 with TRBJ1-1; no reliable D call. V lost 5 bases to trimming and J lost 1 base, with 12 bases between them. The CDR3 covers 14 residues. CDR1 and CDR2 (germline): SGHRS, YFSETQ. Here the CDR3 DNA reads TGCGCCAGCAGTGTCCGCACAGCGAACACTGAAGCTTTCTTT. Translated: CASSVRTANTEAFF.

This clone appeared once. One end of the junction is discordant with germline, which a read error may explain. The gene calls are TRBV2 and TRBJ2-7, with TRBD1 as a possible D gene (6 bases). The germline CDR1 and CDR2 sequences are SNHLY and FYNNEI. The CDR3 length is 11 residues. The chain's CDR3 is CASRGQYEQYF. CDR3 DNA: TGTGCTAGCAGAGGACAGTACGAGCAGTACTTC.

The chain uses TRBV4-1 and TRBJ2-7; TRBD1 is a possible D gene (6 bases). This CDR3 has 15 amino acids. Deletions cut 1 base from V and 7 bases from J, with 17 bases between. CDR1 is MGHRA and CDR2 is YSYEKL in the germline V gene. CDR3 DNA sequence: TGCGCCAGCAGCCAAGGCACTTTCCTGAGGGGGGAGCAGTACTTC. Amino acids: CASSQGTFLRGEQYF.

V usage is TRBV2 and J usage is TRBJ1-6; D remains unclear. Germline CDR1 reads SNHLY; CDR2 reads FYNNEI. The CDR3 runs 15 residues. V was pared by 11 bases and J by 1 base, with 15 bases between. The CDR3 here is CASTDAPSYNSPLHF. As DNA, the CDR3 is TGTGCCTCGACGGACGCCCCATCCTATAATTCACCCCTCCACTTT.

The rearrangement uses TRBV30 and TRBJ2-7, with 9 bases identical to TRBD2. Germline assignment: CDR1 GTSNPN and CDR2 SVGIG (reference sequence). The J segment lost 2 bases and the V segment lost 2 bases, leaving 1 base of the junction unmatched. The CDR3 covers 13 residues. In DNA form, the CDR3 reads TGTGCCTGGAGTCGCGGGAGGGCCTACGAGCAGTACTTC. Protein: CAWSRGRAYEQYF.

CDR3 DNA: TGTGCCAGCAGCCATGGCCTGGGACAGGGGTCAGATACGCAGTATTTT. It yields the protein CASSHGLGQGSDTQYF. This rearrangement joins TRBV14 to TRBJ2-3; 10 bases agree with TRBD1. V lost 3 bases, J lost 4 bases, and 7 bases stayed unmatched. This CDR3 has 16 residues. Germline values: CDR1 SGHDN, CDR2 FVKESK. The full variable domain, with the rest looked up from reference TRBV14 and TRBJ2-3, is EAGVTQFPSHSVIEKGQTVTLRCDPISGHDNLYWYRRVMGKEIKFLLHFVKESKQDESGMPNNRFLAERTGGTYSTLKVQPAELEDSGVYFCASSHGLGQGSDTQYFGPGTRLTVL.

V gene TRBV10-1 combines with J gene TRBJ1-1; possible D gene TRBD1, 5 bases. CDR3 size: 13 residues. Trimming took 6 bases from V and 6 from J, leaving 14 bases between them. Germline CDR1 and CDR2: WNHNN and SYGVQD (reference sequence). The CDR3 bases are TGCGCCAGCAGCTCCACAGGTGTGGCTGAAGCTTTCTTT. Translated: CASSSTGVAEAFF.

This clone has more than one count but fewer than ten. The chain recombines TRBV29-1 with TRBJ1-1; TRBD1 agrees at 7 bases. V lost 6 bases to trimming and J lost 1 base; unmatched junction nucleotides: 2. The CDR3 contains 12 residues. The germline CDR1 and CDR2 sequences are SQVTM and ANQGSEA. CDR3 nucleotides: TGCAGCGTGCGGACAGGGAACACTGAAGCTTTCTTT. This translates into CSVRTGNTEAFF.

The chain uses TRBV4-2 and TRBJ2-2; 15 bases map to TRBD2. Trimming at V came to 4 bases and at J to 5 bases, leaving 2 bases not matched to a gene. The CDR3 sequence is 16 residues long. Germline CDR1 and CDR2: LGHNA and YNFKEQ. The CDR3 DNA reads as TGTGCCAGCAGCCCAGGGACTAGCGGGAGGACCGGGGAGCTGTTTTTT. Translating it yields CASSPGTSGRTGELFF.

This rearrangement joins TRBV6-1 to TRBJ2-7, with 8 bases fitting TRBD2. The V gene's germline CDR1 is MNHNS and CDR2 SASEGT. The J segment lost 2 bases and the V segment lost 7 bases, leaving 10 bases of the junction unmatched. CDR3 length equals 15 residues. In nucleotides, the CDR3 is TGTGCCAGCACTGAGTATTCGGGACTAGCCTACGAGCAGTACTTC. This gives the protein CASTEYSGLAYEQYF.

This chain uses TRBV6-1 with TRBJ1-2, with 8 bases aligning to TRBD1. In germline, CDR1 is MNHNS, CDR2 SASEGT. CDR3 length equals 15 residues. J was trimmed by 8 bases and V by 0 bases; bases with no gene match: 8. The CDR3 DNA follows: TGTGCCAGCAGTGAAGCTGGGGACAGGATCGGAGGCTACACCTTC. It is translated as CASSEAGDRIGGYTF.

The CDR3 nucleotides are TGTGCCAGCAGCTCTTCTAGCGGGGGGGGGTACAATGAGCAGTTCTTC. It codes for CASSSSSGGGYNEQFF. The genes are TRBV5-5 and TRBJ2-1; 12 bases fit TRBD2. The germline CDR1 and CDR2 sequences are SGHKS and YYEKEE (reference sequence). V was clipped by 3 bases and J by 4 bases; unmatched bases: 5. This CDR3 is 16 amino acids long. Full variable domain (remainder filled in from reference TRBV5-5 and TRBJ2-1): DAGVTQSPTHLIKTRGQQVTLRCSPISGHKSVSWYQQVLGQGPQFIFQYYEKEERGRGNFPDRFSARQFPNYSSELNVNALLLGDSALYLCASSSSSGGGYNEQFFGPGTRLTVL.

J is TRBJ2-3 and V is TRBV5-4; 11 nucleotides align to TRBD2. Germline CDR1 reads SGHNT; CDR2 reads YYREEE (reference sequence). After removal of 0 bases from V and 2 bases from J, the junction contained 11 bases not matched to a gene. The CDR3 totals 19 residues. CDR3 sequence: CASSLVRLAGGRFTDTQYF. The CDR3, as DNA: TGTGCCAGCAGCTTGGTGCGGCTAGCGGGGGGCCGCTTCACAGATACGCAGTATTTT.

This chain links TRBV10-3 with TRBJ2-3, with 14 bases identical to TRBD2. Germline CDR1 reads ENHRY; CDR2 reads SYGVKD. The CDR3 has 16 amino acids. Losses at the gene ends were 6 bases for V and 4 bases for J; bases not matched to a gene: 6. CDR3 region: CAISRTSGRPPDTQYF. CDR3 DNA: TGTGCCATCAGCAGGACTAGCGGGAGGCCCCCAGATACGCAGTATTTT.

The chain carries TRBV7-2 and TRBJ1-5, with 8 positions matching TRBD1. The germline V gene encodes CDR1 SGHTA and CDR2 FQGNSA. The V and J ends lost 3 bases and 3 bases, in that order; junction bases with no gene match: 7. This CDR3 region has 16 residues. For the CDR3, the DNA is TGTGCCAGCAGCTTTCAGGGACAGGCCTCCAATCAGCCCCAGCATTTT. Residues: CASSFQGQASNQPQHF. Drawing the rest from reference TRBV7-2 and TRBJ1-5, the complete variable domain is GAGVSQSPSNKVTEKGKDVELRCDPISGHTALYWYRQSLGQGLEFLIYFQGNSAPDKSGLPSDRFSAERTGGSVSTLTIQRTQQEDSAVYLCASSFQGQASNQPQHFGDGTRLSIL.

This chain joins TRBV7-9 and TRBJ1-2, with D unresolved. V lost 7 bases to trimming and J lost 0 bases, with 12 bases between them. CDR3 length equals 14 residues. The germline gives CDR1 SEHNR, CDR2 FQNEAQ (reference sequence). CDR3 bases: TGTGCCAGCACCGGAGACTCATCTAACTATGGCTACACCTTC. Its protein product is CASTGDSSNYGYTF.

This clone was seen a single time. This chain uses TRBV5-1 with TRBJ2-1; D perhaps matches TRBD2 (6 bases). The V gene lost 7 bases and the J gene lost 9 bases, with 11 bases spanning the gap. The CDR3 has 11 amino acids. Germline V CDR1 and CDR2: SGHRS, YFSETQ. The CDR3 sequence is CASEEGFEQFF. The CDR3 region has the DNA TGCGCCAGCGAGGAGGGTTTTGAGCAGTTCTTC.

The chain is built from TRBV14 and TRBJ2-5; 7 bases are shared with TRBD2. V shed 1 base, J shed 7 bases, and the junction held 6 bases outside the gene matches. The CDR3 covers 14 residues. Germline V lookup: CDR1 SGHDN, CDR2 FVKESK. The CDR3 spells CASSQGSGAGTQYF. CDR3 DNA: TGTGCCAGCAGCCAAGGGAGCGGGGCCGGGACCCAGTACTTC.

J is TRBJ1-2 and V is TRBV27; the match to TRBD1 covers 9 bases. Germline values: CDR1 MNHEY, CDR2 SMNVEV (reference sequence). V gave up 6 bases and J gave up 8 bases; unmatched junction bases: 7. The CDR3 spans 13 residues. This chain's CDR3 is CASRLQGAPGYTF. The CDR3 DNA sequence: TGTGCCAGCAGACTACAGGGGGCGCCCGGCTACACCTTC.

The chain employs TRBV11-3 and TRBJ2-4; D not resolved. The CDR3 runs 14 residues. The V end lost 5 bases, the J end lost 1 base, and 9 bases lay between the germline ends. CDR1 is SGHNT, CDR2 YENEEA, per germline. CDR3 DNA sequence: TGTGCCAGCAGCCCCGCCGGCGCCAAAAACATTCAGTACTTC. Translation gives CASSPAGAKNIQYF.

The rearrangement uses TRBV4-1 and TRBJ2-7, with 8 bases matching TRBD1. Germline V gene data show CDR1 as MGHRA and CDR2 as YSYEKL. The CDR3 totals 15 residues. Trimming at V came to 5 bases and at J to 3 bases, leaving 9 bases not matched to a gene. Here the CDR3 reads CASSNGQGAYYEQYF. In DNA, the CDR3 is TGCGCCAGCAGCAACGGACAGGGCGCCTACTACGAGCAGTACTTC.

V gene TRBV7-2 combines with J gene TRBJ1-1; TRBD1 is a possible D gene (5 bases). Germline CDR1 reads SGHTA; CDR2 reads FQGNSA. The CDR3 runs 15 residues. V dropped 5 bases and J dropped 1 base, with 14 bases sitting between them. The chain's CDR3 is CASSPGGYSNTEAFF. The CDR3 DNA is TGTGCCAGCAGCCCCGGGGGGTACTCGAACACTGAAGCTTTCTTT.

The CDR3 DNA is TGCGCCAGCAGTGTGACAGGGGACGAGCAGTACTTC. Amino acids: CASSVTGDEQYF. The V and J genes are TRBV10-1 and TRBJ2-7, with 8 bases aligning to TRBD1. J lost 5 bases, V lost 4 bases, and 1 base had no gene match. Germline values: CDR1 WNHNN, CDR2 SYGVQD (reference sequence). This CDR3 has 12 amino acids.

This rearrangement joins TRBV28 to TRBJ1-5, with no clear D. The CDR3 contains 14 residues. Germline values: CDR1 MDHEN, CDR2 SYDVKM. V was clipped by 1 base and J by 7 bases, with 11 bases between them. The CDR3 reads CASSLSVLLQPQHF. For the CDR3, the DNA is TGTGCCAGCAGTTTATCGGTCCTTTTGCAGCCCCAGCATTTT.

The J gene is TRBJ1-4, the V gene TRBV27; D not certain. This CDR3 is built from 15 residues. Germline assignment: CDR1 MNHEY and CDR2 SMNVEV (reference sequence). V was pared by 6 bases and J by 4 bases, with 15 bases between. The DNA of the CDR3 is TGTGCCAGCAGCCCCTCCTGGAGTAATAATGAAAAACTGTTTTTT. Amino acid sequence: CASSPSWSNNEKLFF. Based on the CDR3 plus reference TRBV27 and TRBJ1-4, the full variable domain is EAQVTQNPRYLITVTGKKLTVTCSQNMNHEYMSWYRQDPGLGLRQIYYSMNVEVTDKGDVPEGYKVSRKEKRNFPLILESPSPNQTSLYFCASSPSWSNNEKLFFGSGTQLSVL.